Presented here are 32 T cell receptor beta chains from one specimen sequenced in a study of blood T cells in healthy people across ages. Combining a sample-barcoded 5' primer with a J-beta primer mix, a second PCR ran for roughly 6 to 12 cycles. TCRdb re-called the 5' RACE reads with MiXCR, one entry per CDR3 protein. Here the sample spans about 510,000 distinct CDR3 sequences, roughly a quarter being singletons. The sample was also reused in another study, on T cells of mothers and their children.

The sequenced sample consisted of blood. Receptors originate from a boy aged 2 to 10 in good health.

This sequence joins TRBV6-2 or TRBV6-3 and TRBJ1-5; D gene uncertain. CDR3 length: 16 residues. Germline V lookup: CDR1 MNHEY, CDR2 SVGEGT. The germline V and J ends were trimmed by 2 bases and 2 bases, with 13 bases remaining between them. CDR3 residues: CASSYDVGSGNQPQHF. The CDR3 nucleotides read TGTGCCAGCAGTTACGACGTGGGGTCAGGCAATCAGCCCCAGCATTTT.

This chain links TRBV15 with TRBJ2-7; D uncertain. The V gene lost 0 bases and the J gene lost 0 bases, with 12 bases spanning the gap. Germline values: CDR1 LNHNV, CDR2 YYDKDF (reference sequence). The CDR3 totals 16 residues. This chain's CDR3 is CATSRDRQTNSYEQYF. The DNA for the CDR3 is TGTGCCACCAGCAGAGATCGGCAGACGAACTCCTACGAGCAGTACTTC.

This clonotype was seen more than once but under ten times. The rearrangement links TRBV12-3 or TRBV12-4 to TRBJ2-7, with 8 bases identical to TRBD1. The better agreement between TRBJ2-5 and the DNA end casts doubt on the J call. CDR3 length: 14 amino acids. Here the CDR3 reads CASSPAGGRKTQYF. CDR3 sequence (DNA): TGTGCCAGCAGTCCAGCAGGGGGCAGGAAGACCCAGTACTTC.

Concerning this clonotype: At one boundary the junction diverges from the germline segment, which might be a read error. The rearrangement uses TRBV20-1 and TRBJ1-2; 9 bases map to TRBD1. The CDR3 contains 15 residues. Germline assignment: CDR1 DFQATT and CDR2 SNEGSKA (reference sequence). In nucleotides, the CDR3 is TGCAGTGCTAGCAGAGGACAGGGGATTAACTATGGCTACACCTTT. Amino acid sequence: CSASRGQGINYGYTF.

The chain is built from TRBV5-1 and TRBJ2-5, with D perhaps matching TRBD1 (6 bases). In germline, CDR1 is SGHRS, CDR2 YFSETQ. V was pared by 2 bases and J by 5 bases, with 16 bases between. This CDR3 is 15 amino acids long. The CDR3 sequence is CASSLQGREGETQYF. CDR3 nucleotide sequence: TGCGCCAGCAGCTTACAGGGCAGGGAAGGGGAGACCCAGTACTTC.

The chain uses TRBV16 and TRBJ1-2, with no clear D. The CDR3 consists of 15 residues. Trimming left V 4 bases short and J 3 bases short, with 15 bases between. From germline, CDR1 is KGHSY and CDR2 FQNENV. CDR3 in amino acids: CASSPPVIEDYGYTF. The DNA for the CDR3 is TGTGCCAGCAGCCCGCCCGTTATCGAGGACTATGGCTACACCTTC.

This clonotype was found once. The chain uses TRBV20-1 and TRBJ2-5; D gene ambiguous. Trimming removed 3 bases from V and 2 bases from J, with 13 bases in between. From germline, CDR1 is DFQATT and CDR2 SNEGSKA (reference sequence). The CDR3 has 14 amino acids. The CDR3 protein is CSASNSPLQETQYF. Here the CDR3 DNA reads TGCAGTGCTAGCAACAGTCCCCTGCAAGAGACCCAGTACTTC.

The chain joins TRBV7-2 to TRBJ2-2; possibly TRBD1 for D (6 bases). Between the trimmed V and J ends, which lost 5 bases and 7 bases, there was a span of 17 bases. The CDR3 runs to 15 residues. Germline V gives CDR1 SGHTA, CDR2 FQGNSA. Written as DNA, the CDR3 is TGTGCCAGCAGCGCGCTGGGACAATCCCGCGGGGAGCTGTTTTTT. Residues: CASSALGQSRGELFF.

The V and J genes are TRBV6-1 and TRBJ2-3; D call uncertain. Trimming took off 3 bases at V and 3 bases at J, with 7 bases between the two ends. This CDR3 is built from 13 residues. From germline, CDR1 is MNHNS and CDR2 SASEGT. As DNA, the CDR3 is TGTGCCAGCAGTGATGGGCCTACAGATACGCAGTATTTT. Residues: CASSDGPTDTQYF.

This clonotype has at least ten counts. The rearrangement uses TRBV7-2 and TRBJ2-3; no clear D. The CDR3 is 14 residues long. Germline CDR1 and CDR2: SGHTA and FQGNSA. Deletions cut 2 bases from V and 6 bases from J, with 12 bases between. CDR3 amino acids: CASSLSKTRDTQYF. The CDR3 DNA is TGTGCCAGCAGCTTATCAAAGACGAGGGATACGCAGTATTTT.

The genes are TRBV29-1 and TRBJ1-1, with TRBD1 identical over 8 bases. The CDR3 runs 13 residues. The germline V gene has CDR1 SQVTM and CDR2 ANQGSEA. Trimming cost V 7 bases and J 1 base; bases outside gene matches: 5. Here the CDR3 reads CSAAGQANTEAFF. The CDR3 DNA follows: TGCAGCGCCGCGGGACAGGCGAACACTGAAGCTTTCTTT.

The table lists this clonotype with a few counts. J is TRBJ2-7 and V is TRBV3-1; the D gene is possibly TRBD1 (5 bases). Trimming took 1 base from V and 5 from J, leaving 15 bases between them. The CDR3 covers 15 residues. The germline V gene encodes CDR1 LGHDT and CDR2 YNNKEL (reference sequence). CDR3 residues: CASSQVSQGHNEQYF. The DNA for the CDR3 is TGTGCCAGCAGCCAAGTTTCGCAGGGTCACAACGAGCAGTACTTC.

By frequency in the sample, this clonotype is medium-sized (0.01 to 0.1%). The gene calls are TRBV4-2 and TRBJ1-1; 7 bases fit TRBD1. Trimming removed 1 base from V and 6 bases from J; junction bases left unmatched: 8. From germline, CDR1 is LGHNA and CDR2 YNFKEQ. The CDR3 is 15 amino acids. CDR3 nucleotide sequence: TGTGCCAGCAGCCAAGTGAAGGGGGCAAATTCTGAAGCTTTCTTT. Residues: CASSQVKGANSEAFF.

This clonotype appeared a few times. This rearrangement joins TRBV9 to TRBJ2-1, with TRBD2 identical over 8 bases. Per the germline V gene, CDR1 is SGDLS and CDR2 is YYNGEE. J gave up 7 bases and V 0 bases, and 15 bases lay outside the gene matches. This CDR3 spans 18 amino acids. The CDR3: CASSVGPAPGGPGNEQFF. The CDR3 nucleotides read TGTGCCAGCAGCGTAGGCCCCGCCCCGGGAGGGCCGGGTAATGAGCAGTTCTTC.

This clonotype has ten or more counts. This rearrangement joins TRBV6-5 to TRBJ1-4; D not resolved. V lost 0 bases and J 5 bases, leaving 13 bases between the germline ends. There are 16 residues in the CDR3. Germline values: CDR1 MNHEY, CDR2 SVGAGI. CDR3 sequence: CASSYSPTLKNEKLFF. CDR3 coding DNA: TGTGCCAGCAGTTACTCCCCAACCCTAAAGAATGAAAAACTGTTTTTT.

This clonotype showed up just a few times. The chain has TRBV11-2 and TRBJ2-7; 15 bases map to TRBD2. V gave up 0 bases and J gave up 6 bases; unmatched junction bases: 12. The CDR3 totals 19 residues. The germline CDR1 and CDR2 sequences are SGHAT and FQNNGV. The CDR3 here is CASSLDPPGLAGGALEQYF. The CDR3 DNA reads TGTGCCAGCAGCTTAGATCCGCCGGGACTAGCGGGAGGCGCACTCGAGCAGTACTTC.

The V call is TRBV6-5, the J call TRBJ1-3, with unresolved D. The CDR3 contains 15 residues. V lost 2 bases, J lost 3 bases, and 11 bases lay in between. From germline, CDR1 is MNHEY and CDR2 SVGAGI. The CDR3 DNA follows: TGTGCCAGCAGTTACGGGGAAGCAAGTGGAAACACCATATATTTT. It specifies CASSYGEASGNTIYF.

There are many counts of this clonotype. The J gene is TRBJ2-7, the V gene TRBV7-2; D gene ambiguous. The CDR3 spans 15 residues. Germline CDR1 and CDR2: SGHTA and FQGNSA. V gave up 1 base and J gave up 0 bases, with 10 bases separating them. Written as DNA, the CDR3 is TGTGCCAGCAGCTTAGGTGGTGGGTCCTCCTACGAGCAGTACTTC. It specifies CASSLGGGSSYEQYF.

This chain connects TRBV15 to TRBJ1-6; no clear D gene. This CDR3 spans 17 amino acids. The germline gives CDR1 LNHNV, CDR2 YYDKDF (reference sequence). V lost 0 bases to trimming and J lost 5 bases, with 14 bases between them. CDR3: CATSRDLYSPDNSPLHF. DNA for the CDR3: TGTGCCACCAGCAGAGATCTCTACAGTCCTGATAATTCACCCCTCCACTTT.

The chain couples TRBV6-5 to TRBJ1-2, with D unresolved. The length of the CDR3 is 13 residues. CDR1 and CDR2 from the germline V gene are MNHEY and SVGAGI. V lost 8 bases and J 2 bases, leaving 12 bases between the germline ends. CDR3 sequence: CASRRAGNYGYTF. DNA for the CDR3: TGTGCCAGCCGGAGGGCTGGGAACTATGGCTACACCTTC.

This clonotype was found a few times. The chain employs TRBV11-2 and TRBJ2-7; D is possibly TRBD1 (6 bases). Gene TRBJ2-5 matches the end of the DNA better, so the J call may be wrong. Germline assignment: CDR1 SGHAT and CDR2 FQNNGV. CDR3 size: 14 residues. The CDR3 DNA is TGTGCCAGCAGCGCTTTACAGGGACGGCAGACCCAGTACTTC. This gives the protein CASSALQGRQTQYF.

The gene calls are TRBV6-6 and TRBJ2-5; D call uncertain. V was trimmed by 3 bases and J by 4 bases, leaving 9 bases between them. The CDR3 sequence is 13 residues long. From germline, CDR1 is MNHNY and CDR2 SVGAGI (reference sequence). The CDR3 loop reads CASSYTVAETQYF. In nucleotides, the CDR3 is TGTGCCAGCAGTTATACAGTAGCAGAGACCCAGTACTTC.

The chain has TRBV12-3 or TRBV12-4 and TRBJ1-2; 7 positions match TRBD1. This CDR3 region has 13 residues. J lost 4 bases, V lost 4 bases, and 3 bases had no gene match. The CDR3 DNA reads TGTGCCAGCAGTTGGGACAGCTTCTATGGCTACACCTTC. It encodes CASSWDSFYGYTF.

The chain recombines TRBV19 with TRBJ2-1, with D perhaps assigned TRBD1 or TRBD2 (5 bases each). Trimming took 3 bases from V and 7 from J, leaving 10 bases between them. This CDR3 has 13 residues. Germline CDR1 and CDR2: LNHDA and SQIVND (reference sequence). CDR3 coding DNA: TGTGCCAGTAGTATCGGGACGGAAAATGAGCAGTTCTTC. This codes for CASSIGTENEQFF.

This clonotype was seen only a few times. A read error may account for a junction end that differs from germline. The chain combines TRBV7-6 with TRBJ2-2; D is possibly TRBD2 (6 bases). The CDR3 totals 13 residues. Germline lookup yields CDR1 SGHVS and CDR2 FNYEAQ. CDR3: CASSGGNSGELFF. In nucleotides, the CDR3 is TGTGCCTCAAGCGGCGGGAACTCCGGGGAGCTGTTTTTT. Together with reference TRBV7-6 and TRBJ2-2, the CDR3 gives the full variable domain: GAGVSQSPRYKVTKRGQDVALRCDPISGHVSLYWYRQALGQGPEFLTYFNYEAQQDKSGLPNDRFSAERPEGSISTLTIQRTEQRDSAMYRCASSGGNSGELFFGEGSRLTVL.

A remark on this clonotype: The junction does not match germline at one end; this may be a read error. The rearrangement joins TRBV27 to TRBJ2-7; 12 bases map to TRBD2. CDR3 size: 15 residues. From germline, CDR1 is MNHEY and CDR2 SMNVEV (reference sequence). The CDR3 coding sequence is TGTGTCAGCCATCGGAGCCTAGCGGGAGGGTACGAGCAGTACTTC. Its translation: CVSHRSLAGGYEQYF.

CDR3 nucleotides: TGCGCCAGCAGCTTGGAGGGTCAGGGAAGTTCACCCCTCCACTTT. Translated: CASSLEGQGSSPLHF. The chain couples TRBV5-1 to TRBJ1-6; D is perhaps TRBD1 (5 bases). This CDR3 has 15 amino acids. Germline V gene sequence: CDR1 SGHRS, CDR2 YFSETQ. Trimming shortened V by 0 bases and J by 9 bases, and 13 bases separated the two germline ends. The full variable domain, in which reference TRBV5-1 and TRBJ1-6 provide the parts outside the CDR3, is KAGVTQTPRYLIKTRGQQVTLSCSPISGHRSVSWYQQTPGQGLQFLFEYFSETQRNKGNFPGRFSGRQFSNSRSEMNVSTLELGDSALYLCASSLEGQGSSPLHFGNGTRLTVT.

The chain recombines TRBV20-1 with TRBJ2-4, with 8 bases fitting TRBD1. Trimming at V came to 3 bases and at J to 7 bases, leaving 11 bases not matched to a gene. Looked up from germline, CDR1 is DFQATT and CDR2 is SNEGSKA (reference sequence). The CDR3 spans 15 residues. CDR3 in DNA: TGCAGTGCTAGCAGGGGGCCAACTCGGTTGAACATTCAGTACTTC. Amino acid sequence: CSASRGPTRLNIQYF.

This clonotype was seen a handful of times. The chain uses TRBV12-3 or TRBV12-4 and TRBJ2-7, with 7 bases lining up with TRBD2. This CDR3 comprises 15 residues. V lost 1 base to trimming and J lost 3 bases; unmatched junction nucleotides: 6. This chain's CDR3 is CASSLGLAENYEQYF. Here the CDR3 DNA reads TGTGCCAGCAGTTTAGGGCTAGCGGAAAACTACGAGCAGTACTTC.

This clonotype occurred a few times. The chain uses TRBV4-1 and TRBJ1-1, with 8 bases matching TRBD1. Germline V gives CDR1 MGHRA, CDR2 YSYEKL. This CDR3 has 19 amino acids. V shed 2 bases, J shed 5 bases, and the junction held 19 bases outside the gene matches. The CDR3 DNA sequence: TGCGCCAGCAGCCAACGCCCAGCTTGGACAGGGACGCGGTCGACTGAAGCTTTCTTT. This codes for CASSQRPAWTGTRSTEAFF.

This clonotype has only a few counts. The chain employs TRBV9 and TRBJ2-3, with D unclear. Germline CDR1 is SGDLS and CDR2 is YYNGEE. The CDR3 spans 13 residues. V lost 0 bases, J lost 6 bases, and 8 bases lay in between. The CDR3, as DNA: TGTGCCAGCAGCGTAGAGAGTCGTGATACGCAGTATTTT. Translation gives CASSVESRDTQYF.

The chain uses TRBV27 and TRBJ2-5; weak D call: TRBD1 (5 bases). Germline loops: CDR1 MNHEY, CDR2 SMNVEV (reference sequence). Trimming removed 4 bases at V and 5 bases at J, with 20 bases between. This CDR3 has 16 amino acids. In DNA form, the CDR3 reads TGTGCCAGCAGTTCCTCGTCCCGGACAAGGTCGGAGACCCAGTACTTC. Amino acids: CASSSSSRTRSETQYF.